This is a list of T cell receptor beta chains from one sample in a study of blood T cell repertoires in COVID-19. Sequenced by immunoSEQ multiplex PCR; TCRdb stores in-frame clones only, minus some. The table has about 370,000 clones, 70% to 90% seen once; the top ten hold about 3%. Input material: peripheral blood. The receptors come from a woman in her twenties or thirties with COVID-19, enrolled during active disease. Each CDR3 is given with its conserved first and last residue. A D gene is named only where the DNA matches it firmly.

V gene	J gene	D gene	CDR3 protein	CDR3 DNA
TRBV4-3	TRBJ1-2	.	CASSQEVRTYGYTF	TGCGCCAGCAGCCAGGAGGTTCGGACGTATGGCTACACCTTC
TRBV6-5	TRBJ1-3	.	CASSYGAGNTIYF	TGTGCCAGCAGTTACGGAGCTGGAAACACCATATATTTT
TRBV21-1	TRBJ2-2	.	CASSKGEGGTGELFF	TGTGCCAGCAGCAAAGGCGAGGGGGGGACCGGGGAGCTGTTTTTT
TRBV4-2	TRBJ2-3	TRBD2	CASSQEPAGDTDTQYF	TGTGCCAGCAGCCAAGAGCCGGCGGGGGACACAGATACGCAGTATTTT
TRBV24-1	TRBJ2-3	TRBD1	CATSDLAGTGNTDTQYF	TGTGCCACCAGTGATCTGGCTGGGACAGGGAACACAGATACGCAGTATTTT
TRBV5-1	TRBJ1-5	.	CASRPGPTEGQPQHF	TGCGCCAGCCGTCCGGGACCAACGGAGGGACAGCCCCAGCATTTT
TRBV3-1/TRBV3-2	TRBJ2-1	TRBD2	CASSPFPLAGGEQFF	TGTGCCAGCAGCCCCTTCCCCCTAGCGGGAGGTGAGCAGTTCTTC
TRBV18	TRBJ2-1	.	CASSPRDNEQFF	TGTGCCAGCTCACCCCGGGACAATGAGCAGTTCTTC
TRBV7-2	TRBJ2-4	.	CASSLAFGSDIQYF	TGTGCCAGCAGCTTAGCCTTCGGGAGTGACATTCAGTACTTC
TRBV5-5	TRBJ1-1	TRBD1	CASSPARTGNTEAFF	TGTGCCAGCAGCCCCGCCCGGACAGGGAACACTGAAGCTTTCTTT